Listed below are T cell receptor beta chains from one sample, sequenced in a study of glioma-infiltrating T cells after dendritic cell vaccination. Produced via immunoSEQ multiplex PCR; TCRdb's table is partial and in-frame only. The table has some 87,000 clones, about 84% seen once. Sequences were derived from blood, sampled before dendritic cell vaccination. Receptors originate from a human donor with glioblastoma. Both conserved end residues are part of each CDR3. The D gene is left open where the match is weak. Size is stated for part of the rows, as once, few or many counts, or as a class when the clone is expanded.

clone size	V gene	D gene	J gene	CDR3 protein	CDR3 DNA
.	TRBV6-4	TRBD1	TRBJ2-7	CASSDKDYRTGALKVRYEQYF	TGTGCCAGCAGCGACAAGGACTATCGGACAGGGGCCCTTAAGGTTCGCTACGAGCAGTACTTC
.	TRBV4-2	TRBD1	TRBJ1-6	CASSPGQGGSPLHF	TGTGCCAGCAGCCCGGGACAGGGCGGTTCACCCCTCCACTTT
.	TRBV27	.	TRBJ2-3	CASSQWGAAGGYF	TGTGCCAGCAGCCAGTGGGGTGCAGCCGGGGGGTATTTT
.	TRBV9	.	TRBJ2-3	CASRRGSGTDTQYF	TGTGCCAGCAGACGAGGAAGCGGCACAGATACGCAGTATTTT
.	TRBV6-1	.	TRBJ2-3	CASSEAAGTDTQYF	TGTGCCAGCAGTGAAGCAGCCGGCACAGATACGCAGTATTTT
.	TRBV15	.	TRBJ1-1	CATSKSALPEAFF	TGTGCCACCAGCAAAAGTGCGTTACCTGAAGCTTTCTTT
.	TRBV27	TRBD2	TRBJ2-3	CASSWKRGVDTQYF	TGTGCCAGCAGTTGGAAGCGGGGGGTAGATACGCAGTATTTT
.	TRBV10-3	.	TRBJ2-1	CAISGQDSYNEQFF	TGTGCCATCAGTGGACAGGACTCCTACAATGAGCAGTTCTTC
.	TRBV7-3	TRBD2	TRBJ2-1	CASSLAGGPYNEQFF	TGTGCCAGCAGCTTGGCGGGAGGGCCCTACAATGAGCAGTTCTTC
.	TRBV6-5	.	TRBJ2-5	CASSWDPGVETQYF	TGTGCCAGCAGTTGGGACCCGGGGGTAGAGACCCAGTACTTC
.	TRBV2	.	TRBJ2-5	CASSEQGPQETQYF	TGTGCCAGCAGTGAACAGGGGCCTCAAGAGACCCAGTACTTC
.	TRBV29-1	TRBD2	TRBJ2-1	CSVDLRGGAYNEQFF	TGCAGCGTTGATTTGCGCGGGGGGGCCTACAATGAGCAGTTCTTC
once	TRBV9	TRBD1	TRBJ2-7	CASSVAGTGVYEQYF	TGTGCCAGCAGCGTAGCGGGGACAGGGGTGTACGAGCAGTACTTC
.	TRBV19	.	TRBJ2-7	CASSIMGGSEQYF	TGTGCCAGTAGTATAATGGGGGGAAGTGAGCAGTACTTC
.	TRBV6-1	.	TRBJ1-2	CASSGHSAPNYGYTF	TGTGCCAGCAGTGGACACAGTGCCCCTAACTATGGCTACACCTTC
.	TRBV7-6	.	TRBJ1-2	CASSFSFGSEYGYTF	TGTGCCAGCAGCTTTTCGTTTGGCAGCGAATATGGCTACACCTTC
.	TRBV5-1	TRBD1	TRBJ1-1	CASSLQGQGAVGSTEAFF	TGCGCCAGCAGCCTTCAAGGGCAGGGGGCTGTGGGGAGCACTGAAGCTTTCTTT
.	TRBV12-5	TRBD2	TRBJ2-3	CASAPGSLAGSTDTQYF	TGTGCTAGTGCCCCTGGGTCACTAGCGGGTAGCACAGATACGCAGTATTTT
.	TRBV15	.	TRBJ1-3	CATSGSLTNPGNTIYF	TGTGCCACCAGTGGGTCCCTTACTAACCCTGGAAACACCATATATTTT
.	TRBV9	.	TRBJ1-2	CASSVGRLDIYGYTF	TGTGCCAGCAGCGTAGGGCGGCTGGATATCTATGGCTACACCTTC
.	TRBV6-1	TRBD1	TRBJ1-4	CASSALQDRGASSTNEKLFF	TGTGCCAGCAGTGCCTTACAGGACAGGGGCGCAAGTTCCACTAATGAAAAACTGTTTTTT
.	TRBV7-6	.	TRBJ1-2	CASSLDMGGNYGYTF	TGTGCCAGCAGCTTAGATATGGGGGGTAACTATGGCTACACCTTC
.	TRBV6-5	.	TRBJ1-5	CASSWGGNNQPQHF	TGTGCCAGCAGTTGGGGGGGAAACAATCAGCCCCAGCATTTT